This T cell receptor (beta chain) was recorded in a study of brain T cells in children with intractable seizures. Study conclusions and caveats: Pre- and post-surgery blood differed in depth, so pre-surgery absences may be undersampling.

Sample time point: blood from clinic visit 5 months post-surgery; TSC patient then seizure free. Before surgery, patients took at least one anti-epileptic drug. Here immunoSEQ multiplex PCR was the method, and the copy in TCRdb shows in-frame clones only, minus some. The profile covers 340,000 or so clones, with approximately 93% appearing a single time and 5% to 7% taken by the ten largest. Of note for this clone: Its specificity is not known.

The CDR3 totals 16 residues. V trimming: 4 bases; J trimming: 4 bases; junction bases outside the gene matches: 9. Germline V gene lookup returns CDR1 SGHNT and CDR2 YYREEE (reference sequence). This clonotype originated in a boy under two years old with tuberous sclerosis and intractable seizures. V and J are TRBV5-4 and TRBJ2-5; TRBD2 aligns across 11 bases. The sequencing here drew on peripheral blood, taken roughly 5 months after surgery. The CDR3 is CASSPELAGATETQYF. The CDR3 bases are TGTGCCAGCAGCCCCGAACTAGCGGGAGCAACAGAGACCCAGTACTTC.